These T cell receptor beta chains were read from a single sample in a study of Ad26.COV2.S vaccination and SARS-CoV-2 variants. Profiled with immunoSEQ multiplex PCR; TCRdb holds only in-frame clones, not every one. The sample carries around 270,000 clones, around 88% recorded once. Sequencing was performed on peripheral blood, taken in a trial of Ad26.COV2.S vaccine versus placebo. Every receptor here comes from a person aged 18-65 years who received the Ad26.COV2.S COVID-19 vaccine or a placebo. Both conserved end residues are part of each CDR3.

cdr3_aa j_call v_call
CASSIAGRSVF TRBJ2-1 TRBV19
CASSQDRIADNEQFF TRBJ2-1 TRBV3-1/TRBV3-2
CASSPTAPSGNTIYF TRBJ1-3 TRBV6-5
CASSLRVGGGYTF TRBJ1-2 TRBV12-3/TRBV12-4
CATKSGNSYNSPLHF TRBJ1-6 TRBV19
CASSQETVYNSPLHF TRBJ1-6 TRBV3-1/TRBV3-2
CASSVAMGGYNEQFF TRBJ2-1 TRBV9
CASSPGGTDTQYF TRBJ2-3 TRBV7-3
CASSVDGDSNQPQHF TRBJ1-5 TRBV9
CASSLEPHGETQYF TRBJ2-5 TRBV7-2
CASSLVPGGYTF TRBJ1-2 TRBV7-9
CASRKTGSYEQYF TRBJ2-7 TRBV11-2
CASTSDSSSGNTIYF TRBJ1-3 TRBV6-6
CASSYIAGGPGTQYF TRBJ2-5 TRBV6-2/TRBV6-3
CAWSPQWGAQYF TRBJ2-3 TRBV30
CASSIDTRLNEQFF TRBJ2-1 TRBV19
CASSVGGSGQPQHF TRBJ1-5 TRBV9
CASSYSSAEGYYGYTF TRBJ1-2 TRBV6-2/TRBV6-3